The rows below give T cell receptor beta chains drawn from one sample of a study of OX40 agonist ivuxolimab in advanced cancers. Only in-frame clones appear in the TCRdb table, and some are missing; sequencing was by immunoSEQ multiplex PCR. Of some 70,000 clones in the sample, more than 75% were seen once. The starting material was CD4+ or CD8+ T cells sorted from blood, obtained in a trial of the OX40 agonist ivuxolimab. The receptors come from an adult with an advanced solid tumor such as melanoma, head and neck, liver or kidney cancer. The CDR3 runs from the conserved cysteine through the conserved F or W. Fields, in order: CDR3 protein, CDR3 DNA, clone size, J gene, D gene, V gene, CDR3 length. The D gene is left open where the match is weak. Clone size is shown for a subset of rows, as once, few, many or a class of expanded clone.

CDR3 protein: CASSLGAGGPGTETQYF
CDR3 DNA: TGCGCCAGCAGCCTGGGAGCGGGGGGGCCGGGGACTGAGACCCAGTACTTC
clone size: .
J gene: TRBJ2-5
D gene: TRBD2
V gene: TRBV5-1
CDR3 length: 17

CDR3 protein: CASRPGIDYGYTF
CDR3 DNA: TGTGCCAGCAGGCCAGGGATAGACTATGGCTACACCTTC
clone size: .
J gene: TRBJ1-2
D gene: .
V gene: TRBV7-9
CDR3 length: 13

CDR3 protein: CASSSVRTEAFF
CDR3 DNA: TGTGCCAGCAGTAGCGTACGCACTGAAGCTTTCTTT
clone size: .
J gene: TRBJ1-1
D gene: .
V gene: TRBV6-5
CDR3 length: 12

CDR3 protein: CASSYPELRNTYEQYF
CDR3 DNA: TGTGCCAGCAGTTACCCGGAACTACGGAATACCTACGAGCAGTACTTC
clone size: .
J gene: TRBJ2-7
D gene: .
V gene: TRBV6-6
CDR3 length: 16

CDR3 protein: CASSSRGGDYGYTF
CDR3 DNA: TGTGCCAGCAGTTCCCGAGGGGGTGACTATGGCTACACCTTC
clone size: .
J gene: TRBJ1-2
D gene: .
V gene: TRBV6-5
CDR3 length: 14

CDR3 protein: CASSLSGSGNTIYF
CDR3 DNA: TGTGCCAGCAGCTTATCGGGATCTGGAAACACCATATATTTT
clone size: .
J gene: TRBJ1-3
D gene: .
V gene: TRBV7-9
CDR3 length: 14

CDR3 protein: CASSRAGATNEKLFF
CDR3 DNA: TGTGCCAGCAGCCGGGCTGGGGCAACTAATGAAAAACTGTTTTTT
clone size: .
J gene: TRBJ1-4
D gene: .
V gene: TRBV7-9
CDR3 length: 15

CDR3 protein: CASSLRQGLGYGYTF
CDR3 DNA: TGTGCCAGCAGTTTAAGACAGGGACTAGGATATGGCTACACCTTC
clone size: .
J gene: TRBJ1-2
D gene: TRBD1
V gene: TRBV27
CDR3 length: 15

CDR3 protein: CASSQGDRGYNEQFF
CDR3 DNA: TGCGCCAGCAGCCAAGGAGACAGGGGCTACAATGAGCAGTTCTTC
clone size: .
J gene: TRBJ2-1
D gene: TRBD1
V gene: TRBV4-3
CDR3 length: 15

CDR3 protein: CASSLWHGNTEAFF
CDR3 DNA: TGCGCCAGCAGCTTATGGCACGGAAACACTGAAGCTTTCTTT
clone size: .
J gene: TRBJ1-1
D gene: .
V gene: TRBV5-1
CDR3 length: 14

CDR3 protein: CASRRPTGLEAFF
CDR3 DNA: TGTGCCAGCAGACGGCCGACAGGGCTTGAAGCTTTCTTT
clone size: .
J gene: TRBJ1-1
D gene: TRBD1
V gene: TRBV6-5
CDR3 length: 13

CDR3 protein: CASSPRFSGNTIYF
CDR3 DNA: TGCGCCAGCAGCCCCCGGTTCTCTGGAAACACCATATATTTT
clone size: .
J gene: TRBJ1-3
D gene: .
V gene: TRBV5-1
CDR3 length: 14

CDR3 protein: CASSLRGNYGYTF
CDR3 DNA: TGTGCCAGCAGTTTACGTGGGAACTATGGCTACACCTTC
clone size: .
J gene: TRBJ1-2
D gene: .
V gene: TRBV27
CDR3 length: 13

CDR3 protein: CASSSGLAGADTQYF
CDR3 DNA: TGTGCCAGCAGCTCGGGACTAGCGGGAGCAGATACGCAGTATTTT
clone size: .
J gene: TRBJ2-3
D gene: TRBD2
V gene: TRBV27
CDR3 length: 15

CDR3 protein: CSVVEQSNEKLFF
CDR3 DNA: TGCAGCGTTGTCGAACAGTCGAATGAAAAACTGTTTTTT
clone size: .
J gene: TRBJ1-4
D gene: .
V gene: TRBV29-1
CDR3 length: 13

CDR3 protein: CASSSGLAGAETQYF
CDR3 DNA: TGCGCCAGCAGCTCCGGACTAGCGGGGGCCGAGACCCAGTACTTC
clone size: .
J gene: TRBJ2-5
D gene: TRBD2
V gene: TRBV5-1
CDR3 length: 15

CDR3 protein: CASSYSWLVPYGYTF
CDR3 DNA: TGTGCCAGCAGTTACTCGTGGCTGGTTCCCTATGGCTACACCTTC
clone size: .
J gene: TRBJ1-2
D gene: .
V gene: TRBV6-5
CDR3 length: 15

CDR3 protein: CASRVTANYGYTF
CDR3 DNA: TGTGCCAGCAGAGTGACAGCTAACTATGGCTACACCTTC
clone size: once
J gene: TRBJ1-2
D gene: .
V gene: TRBV6-6
CDR3 length: 13

CDR3 protein: CASGQGRRGYTF
CDR3 DNA: TGTGCCAGCGGACAGGGGAGACGTGGCTACACCTTC
clone size: .
J gene: TRBJ1-2
D gene: TRBD1
V gene: TRBV2
CDR3 length: 12

CDR3 protein: CASSYYGGTDTQYF
CDR3 DNA: TGTGCCAGCAGCTATTATGGGGGCACAGATACGCAGTATTTT
clone size: few
J gene: TRBJ2-3
D gene: .
V gene: TRBV7-9
CDR3 length: 14

CDR3 protein: CASSPAGGRAGNTEAFF
CDR3 DNA: TGTGCCAGTAGTCCGGCAGGGGGACGGGCGGGGAACACTGAAGCTTTCTTT
clone size: .
J gene: TRBJ1-1
D gene: TRBD1
V gene: TRBV19
CDR3 length: 17

CDR3 protein: CASSYDRGQVNSPLHF
CDR3 DNA: TGTGCCAGCAGCTACGACAGGGGGCAGGTTAATTCACCCCTCCACTTT
clone size: .
J gene: TRBJ1-6
D gene: TRBD1
V gene: TRBV5-6
CDR3 length: 16

CDR3 protein: CSVLTGSTRGNTGELFF
CDR3 DNA: TGCAGCGTTCTGACAGGATCCACGCGCGGGAACACCGGGGAGCTGTTTTTT
clone size: .
J gene: TRBJ2-2
D gene: .
V gene: TRBV29-1
CDR3 length: 17

CDR3 protein: CASSGGTGGGETQYF
CDR3 DNA: TGTGCCAGCAGCGGAGGGACAGGGGGCGGCGAGACCCAGTACTTC
clone size: once
J gene: TRBJ2-5
D gene: TRBD1
V gene: TRBV5-4
CDR3 length: 15

CDR3 protein: CASSPARDEQFF
CDR3 DNA: TGTGCCAGCTCACCGGCGAGGGATGAGCAGTTCTTC
clone size: .
J gene: TRBJ2-1
D gene: .
V gene: TRBV18
CDR3 length: 12